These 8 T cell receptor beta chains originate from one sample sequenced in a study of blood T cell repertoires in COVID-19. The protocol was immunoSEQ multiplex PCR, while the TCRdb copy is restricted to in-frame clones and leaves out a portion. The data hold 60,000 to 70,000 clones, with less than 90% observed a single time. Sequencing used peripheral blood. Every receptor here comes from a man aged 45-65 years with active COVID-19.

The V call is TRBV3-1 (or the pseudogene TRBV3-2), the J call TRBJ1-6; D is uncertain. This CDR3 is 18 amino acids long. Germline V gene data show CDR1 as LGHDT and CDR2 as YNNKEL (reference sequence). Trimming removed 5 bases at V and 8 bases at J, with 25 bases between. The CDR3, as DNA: TGTGCCAGCAGCTTGCGGGAGACAACAATTCTCGGGGATTCACCCCTCCACTTT. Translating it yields CASSLRETTILGDSPLHF.

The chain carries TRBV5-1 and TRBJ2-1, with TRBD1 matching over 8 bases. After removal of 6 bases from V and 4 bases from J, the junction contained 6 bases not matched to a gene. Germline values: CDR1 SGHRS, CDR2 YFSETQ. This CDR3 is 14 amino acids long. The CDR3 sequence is CASTDQGAYNEQFF. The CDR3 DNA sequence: TGCGCCAGCACCGACCAGGGGGCGTACAATGAGCAGTTCTTC.

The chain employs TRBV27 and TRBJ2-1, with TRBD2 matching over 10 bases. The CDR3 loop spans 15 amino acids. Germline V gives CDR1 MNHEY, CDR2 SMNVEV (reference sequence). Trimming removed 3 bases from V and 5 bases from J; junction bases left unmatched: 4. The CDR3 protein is CASSLTSGPNNEQFF. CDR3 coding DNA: TGTGCCAGCAGTTTGACTAGCGGGCCTAACAATGAGCAGTTCTTC.

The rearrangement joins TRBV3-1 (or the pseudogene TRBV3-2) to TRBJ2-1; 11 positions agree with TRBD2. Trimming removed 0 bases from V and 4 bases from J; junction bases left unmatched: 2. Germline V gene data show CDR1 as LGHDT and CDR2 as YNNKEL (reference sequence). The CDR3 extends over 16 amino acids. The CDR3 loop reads CASSQDPSGRYNEQFF. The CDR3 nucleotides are TGTGCCAGCAGCCAAGATCCTAGCGGGAGGTACAATGAGCAGTTCTTC.

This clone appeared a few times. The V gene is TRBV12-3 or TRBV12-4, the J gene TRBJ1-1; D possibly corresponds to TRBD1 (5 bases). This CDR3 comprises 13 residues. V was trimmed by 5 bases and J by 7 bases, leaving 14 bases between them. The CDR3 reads CASSLRQTSEAFF. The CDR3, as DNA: TGTGCCAGCAGTCTCAGACAGACCAGTGAAGCTTTCTTT.

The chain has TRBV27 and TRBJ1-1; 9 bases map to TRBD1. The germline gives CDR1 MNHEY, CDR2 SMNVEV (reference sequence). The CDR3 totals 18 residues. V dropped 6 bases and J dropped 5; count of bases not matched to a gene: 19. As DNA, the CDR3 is TGTGCCAGCAGCCCTCCCAGACGACAGGGGGTTATTTCGACTGAAGCTTTCTTT. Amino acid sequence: CASSPPRRQGVISTEAFF.

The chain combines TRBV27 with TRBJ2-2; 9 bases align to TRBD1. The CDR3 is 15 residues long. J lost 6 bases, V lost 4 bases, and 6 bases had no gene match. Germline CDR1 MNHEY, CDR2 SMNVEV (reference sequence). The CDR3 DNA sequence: TGTGCCAGCAGTTCTACCGGGACAGGGTCCGGGGAGCTGTTTTTT. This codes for CASSSTGTGSGELFF.

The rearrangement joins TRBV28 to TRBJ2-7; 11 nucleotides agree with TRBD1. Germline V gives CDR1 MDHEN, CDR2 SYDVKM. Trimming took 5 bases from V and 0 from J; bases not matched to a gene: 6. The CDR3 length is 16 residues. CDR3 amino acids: CASSLGTGGSSYEQYF. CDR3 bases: TGTGCCAGCAGTCTAGGGACAGGGGGGAGCTCCTACGAGCAGTACTTC.